The next 32 T cell receptor beta chains were all read from a single sample in a study of cytomegalovirus exposure and HLA in healthy donors. Assay used: immunoSEQ multiplex PCR; TCRdb lists only in-frame clones, some missing. Seen here are over 150,000 clones, around 96% observed once, and the top ten hold roughly 0.83%. What was sequenced was PBMCs. The origin of the receptors is a woman between 18 and 30 years old in good health and CMV-seronegative.

Here the CDR3 reads CASSEESFPTEEKLFF. The DNA for the CDR3 is TGTGCCAGCAGTGAAGAAAGTTTCCCTACAGAAGAAAAACTGTTTTTT. J is TRBJ1-4 and V is TRBV6-1; D is unclear. The V and J ends lost 1 base and 8 bases respectively, with 17 bases between them. Germline V lookup: CDR1 MNHNS, CDR2 SASEGT. CDR3 length: 16 amino acids.

For the CDR3, the DNA is TGTGCCAGCAGCCCGGGGGGGACTGAGCAGTTCTTC. It is translated as CASSPGGTEQFF. The rearrangement uses TRBV7-3 and TRBJ2-1; 8 nucleotides agree with TRBD2. Looked up from germline, CDR1 is SGHTA and CDR2 is FQGTGA. The CDR3 is 12 amino acids. Germline trimming cut 5 bases from V and 9 bases from J; bases unmatched to any gene: 3.

The chain has TRBV7-9 and TRBJ2-1; a weak D match, TRBD2 (7 bases). Trimming stripped 7 bases from V and 7 bases from J, with 23 bases between. Germline V gene lookup returns CDR1 SEHNR and CDR2 FQNEAQ (reference sequence). There are 16 residues in the CDR3. The CDR3, as DNA: TGTGCCAGCATCCCAGAGGGGGTCCGGGGGGATAATGAGCAGTTCTTC. Translation gives CASIPEGVRGDNEQFF.

The chain joins TRBV21-1 to TRBJ1-5; TRBD1, the table's D call, lacks a check against the DNA. TRBV21-1 is a pseudogene segment. This CDR3 has 18 amino acids. The DNA of the CDR3 is TGTGCCAGCAGCAAAGGAGAAAATTGTTCCAGGGGCAATCAGCCCCAGCATTTT. Protein product: CASSKGENCSRGNQPQHF.

The V and J genes are TRBV5-6 and TRBJ2-6; 10 nucleotides line up with TRBD1. The CDR3 totals 17 residues. Germline V gene sequence: CDR1 SGHDT, CDR2 YYEEEE. J was trimmed by 0 bases and V by 4 bases; bases with no gene match: 4. CDR3 in DNA: TGTGCCAGCAGCCCGGGACAGGGGTCCTCTGGGGCCAACGTCCTGACTTTC. Translating gives CASSPGQGSSGANVLTF.

The V call is TRBV27, the J call TRBJ1-4, with D possibly TRBD1 on 6 matching bases. The V gene lost 3 bases and the J gene lost 1 base, with 6 bases spanning the gap. The CDR3 length is 14 residues. Germline loops: CDR1 MNHEY, CDR2 SMNVEV (reference sequence). The chain's CDR3 is CASSFRGTNEKLFF. The CDR3 DNA sequence: TGTGCCAGCAGTTTCAGGGGAACTAATGAAAAACTGTTTTTT.

The sample holds one count of this clone. The V gene is TRBV11-2, the J gene TRBJ2-7, with TRBD2 matching over 14 bases. The CDR3 has 17 residues. The J segment lost 2 bases and the V segment lost 4 bases, leaving 7 bases of the junction unmatched. CDR1 and CDR2 from the germline V gene are SGHAT and FQNNGV. The CDR3 DNA follows: TGTGCCAGCAGCTCCGCCGGGACTAGCGGGGGAGCCTACGAGCAGTACTTC. It is translated as CASSSAGTSGGAYEQYF.

The chain combines TRBV6-5 with TRBJ1-1, with a tentative D call TRBD1 (5 bases). The ends were cut back, 10 bases at V and 4 bases at J, with 16 bases in the middle. Germline values: CDR1 MNHEY, CDR2 SVGAGI. This CDR3 contains 13 residues. The CDR3 DNA sequence: TGTGCCACCCGGAGGGGTCATCTCACTGAAGCTTTCTTT. It yields the protein CATRRGHLTEAFF.

The chain recombines TRBV6-6 with TRBJ2-7; 7 bases map to TRBD1. The CDR3 spans 14 residues. J lost 2 bases, V lost 3 bases, and 4 bases had no gene match. Germline CDR1 reads MNHNY; CDR2 reads SVGAGI (reference sequence). This CDR3 is CASSYLTGTYEQYF. The CDR3 nucleotides read TGTGCCAGCAGTTATCTGACAGGGACCTACGAGCAGTACTTC.

The J gene is TRBJ2-6, the V gene TRBV5-1, with D possibly TRBD1 on 5 matching bases. CDR3 length: 16 residues. The germline CDR1 and CDR2 sequences are SGHRS and YFSETQ. Trimming took 0 bases from V and 4 from J, leaving 11 bases between them. The CDR3 is CASSLVPRAGANVLTF. CDR3 bases: TGCGCCAGCAGCTTGGTACCCAGGGCCGGGGCCAACGTCCTGACTTTC. The whole variable domain, filled in from reference TRBV5-1 and TRBJ2-6, reads KAGVTQTPRYLIKTRGQQVTLSCSPISGHRSVSWYQQTPGQGLQFLFEYFSETQRNKGNFPGRFSGRQFSNSRSEMNVSTLELGDSALYLCASSLVPRAGANVLTFGAGSRLTVL.

CDR3: CASSPRTGREQYF. The DNA for the CDR3 is TGTGCCAGCTCACCACGGACAGGTCGGGAGCAGTACTTC. The chain recombines TRBV18 with TRBJ2-7; the match to TRBD1 covers 7 bases. V trimming: 1 base; J trimming: 7 bases; junction bases outside the gene matches: 4. Germline CDR1 reads KGHSH; CDR2 reads LQKENI. There are 13 residues in the CDR3.

This clone was seen once. The rearrangement joins TRBV7-8 to TRBJ1-5; the D gene is possibly TRBD1 (5 bases). The CDR3 has 15 amino acids. Germline V gene lookup returns CDR1 SGHVS and CDR2 FQNEAQ. V was shortened by 2 bases and J by 2 bases, with 10 bases between the two germline ends. Written as DNA, the CDR3 is TGTGCCAGCAGCTTACAGGGTGTAGGCAATCAGCCCCAGCATTTT. Protein: CASSLQGVGNQPQHF.

The rearrangement joins TRBV25-1 to TRBJ1-2; 7 bases are shared with TRBD1. The trim removed 7 bases at V and 7 bases at J, leaving 12 bases unmatched. The CDR3 extends over 14 amino acids. Germline CDR1 MGHDK, CDR2 SYGVNS. This chain's CDR3 is CASISSGTVAGYTF. CDR3 DNA sequence: TGTGCCAGCATTTCTTCCGGGACAGTTGCTGGCTACACCTTC.

The chain employs TRBV5-1 and TRBJ2-3, with 10 positions matching TRBD1. Trimming took 4 bases from V and 4 from J; bases not matched to a gene: 6. The germline V gene encodes CDR1 SGHRS and CDR2 YFSETQ. The CDR3 has 15 residues. CDR3 protein: CASSRGQGGADTQYF. As DNA, the CDR3 is TGCGCCAGCAGCCGAGGACAGGGGGGGGCAGATACGCAGTATTTT.

The CDR3 sequence: CASSEPGGIKSYEQYF. For the CDR3, the DNA is TGTGCCAGCAGTGAACCGGGGGGCATCAAATCCTACGAGCAGTACTTC. This sequence joins TRBV2 and TRBJ2-7, with D possibly matching TRBD2 (7 bases). V was cut by 2 bases and J by 1 base, with 15 bases left in between. The CDR3 contains 16 residues. CDR1 is SNHLY, CDR2 FYNNEI, per germline.

The chain uses TRBV9 and TRBJ1-3, with a possible D match to TRBD1 (5 bases). Germline CDR1 is SGDLS and CDR2 is YYNGEE. V was cut by 3 bases and J by 0 bases, with 10 bases left in between. There are 15 residues in the CDR3. CDR3 sequence reads: CASSATGFSGNTIYF. The CDR3 nucleotides are TGTGCCAGCAGCGCCACAGGTTTCTCTGGAAACACCATATATTTT.

The chain links TRBV5-1 to TRBJ1-1; no clear D gene. Trimming cost V 4 bases and J 0 bases, with 19 bases left between them. The CDR3 covers 17 residues. Germline lookup yields CDR1 SGHRS and CDR2 YFSETQ. CDR3 sequence reads: CASSQNPGQVLNTEAFF. The CDR3, as DNA: TGCGCCAGCAGCCAAAACCCCGGTCAAGTCTTGAACACTGAAGCTTTCTTT.

The rearrangement links TRBV2 to TRBJ1-2; the D gene is possibly TRBD1 (5 bases). The germline V gene has CDR1 SNHLY and CDR2 FYNNEI. There are 15 residues in the CDR3. Trimming shortened V by 2 bases and J by 5 bases, and 15 bases separated the two germline ends. The CDR3: CASSELQASRYGYTF. DNA for the CDR3: TGTGCCAGCAGTGAACTACAGGCAAGTAGGTATGGCTACACCTTC.

The CDR3 nucleotides are TGCAGCGTTTCTTGGGGGGGGTACGAGCAGTACTTC. Translating it yields CSVSWGGYEQYF. This chain connects TRBV29-1 to TRBJ2-7; TRBD2 agrees at 7 bases. CDR1 is SQVTM and CDR2 is ANQGSEA in the germline V gene. V shed 5 bases and J 4 bases; nucleotides not matched to a gene: 5. The CDR3 contains 12 residues.

The rearrangement links TRBV9 to TRBJ1-3, with 7 bases fitting TRBD1. The CDR3 contains 17 residues. After removal of 4 bases from V and 0 bases from J, the junction contained 10 bases not matched to a gene. Germline V gene lookup returns CDR1 SGDLS and CDR2 YYNGEE. The CDR3 region has the DNA TGTGCCAGCAGCCAGAATAAGGACAGGAACTCTGGAAACACCATATATTTT. Residues: CASSQNKDRNSGNTIYF. The whole variable domain, remainder taken from reference TRBV9 and TRBJ1-3, is DSGVTQTPKHLITATGQRVTLRCSPRSGDLSVYWYQQSLDQGLQFLIQYYNGEERAKGNILERFSAQQFPDLHSELNLSSLELGDSALYFCASSQNKDRNSGNTIYFGEGSWLTVV.

This rearrangement joins TRBV4-2 to TRBJ1-2, with TRBD1 identical over 7 bases. Per the germline V gene, CDR1 is LGHNA and CDR2 is YNFKEQ. The CDR3 has 16 residues. V shed 0 bases, J shed 8 bases, and the junction held 12 bases outside the gene matches. The CDR3 sequence is CASSQDWKTGRTGYTF. CDR3 DNA: TGTGCCAGCAGCCAAGATTGGAAGACAGGGAGGACGGGCTACACCTTC.

This sequence joins TRBV5-1 and TRBJ2-6, with 7 positions matching TRBD2. In germline, CDR1 is SGHRS, CDR2 YFSETQ. The V gene end was trimmed by 0 bases and the J gene end by 2 bases; junction bases not matched to a gene: 2. The CDR3 is 16 residues long. The CDR3 nucleotides read TGCGCCAGCAGCTTGGGGGGAGGGACTGGGGCCAACGTCCTGACTTTC. Encoded protein: CASSLGGGTGANVLTF.

The chain couples TRBV7-9 to TRBJ2-7; possible D gene TRBD2, 7 bases. Between the trimmed V and J ends, which lost 4 bases and 7 bases, there was a span of 14 bases. Germline assignment: CDR1 SEHNR and CDR2 FQNEAQ (reference sequence). This CDR3 is 13 amino acids long. The CDR3 DNA sequence: TGTGCCAGCAGCTCCCCGGGGGGCGGTGAGCAGTACTTC. This translates into CASSSPGGGEQYF.

The V call is TRBV6-6, the J call TRBJ1-3; TRBD1 might be the D (6 bases). From germline, CDR1 is MNHNY and CDR2 SVGAGI (reference sequence). The length of the CDR3 is 15 residues. V was cut by 6 bases and J by 2 bases, with 14 bases left in between. CDR3 sequence: CASRGQLVPGNTIYF. For the CDR3, the DNA is TGTGCCAGCAGAGGACAGTTAGTCCCTGGAAACACCATATATTTT.

The chain employs TRBV6-1 and TRBJ2-3; 8 bases match TRBD1. V lost 6 bases, J lost 0 bases, and 5 bases stayed unmatched. Looked up from germline, CDR1 is MNHNS and CDR2 is SASEGT. The CDR3 totals 15 residues. The CDR3, as DNA: TGTGCCAGCAGCTCAGGGGGCCGTAGCACAGATACGCAGTATTTT. This sequence encodes CASSSGGRSTDTQYF.

The gene calls are TRBV4-2 and TRBJ2-5; unclear D gene. The V gene lost 4 bases and the J gene lost 5 bases, with 11 bases spanning the gap. Germline V gene lookup returns CDR1 LGHNA and CDR2 YNFKEQ. This CDR3 contains 13 residues. CDR3 DNA sequence: TGTGCCAGCAGCCTTCTGGTCGGGGAGACCCAGTACTTC. Translating gives CASSLLVGETQYF.

This clone is categorized as medium-sized. This chain connects TRBV6-6 to TRBJ1-2; tentative D call: TRBD1 (6 bases). The CDR3 extends over 13 amino acids. V lost 6 bases and J lost 8, with 16 bases in between. Looked up from germline, CDR1 is MNHNY and CDR2 is SVGAGI (reference sequence). The CDR3 reads CASSPGRGPGYTF. The DNA of the CDR3 is TGTGCCAGCAGCCCCGGCAGGGGCCCCGGCTACACCTTC.

This sequence joins TRBV9 and TRBJ2-1, with TRBD2 matching 10 bases. Trimming removed 4 bases from V and 7 bases from J; junction bases left unmatched: 11. CDR3 length: 16 residues. Germline CDR1 reads SGDLS; CDR2 reads YYNGEE. The CDR3 spells CASSTQRGGSGNEQFF. The CDR3 DNA follows: TGTGCCAGCAGCACCCAGCGGGGGGGCTCTGGGAATGAGCAGTTCTTC. Filled out from reference TRBV9 and TRBJ2-1, the complete variable domain reads DSGVTQTPKHLITATGQRVTLRCSPRSGDLSVYWYQQSLDQGLQFLIQYYNGEERAKGNILERFSAQQFPDLHSELNLSSLELGDSALYFCASSTQRGGSGNEQFFGPGTRLTVL.

The CDR3 region has the DNA TGTGCCAGCAGCTCCGGACTAGCGGGGACAGATACGCAGTATTTT. It is translated as CASSSGLAGTDTQYF. V gene TRBV5-6 combines with J gene TRBJ2-3, with 12 bases lining up with TRBD2. Per the germline V gene, CDR1 is SGHDT and CDR2 is YYEEEE. Trimming cost V 3 bases and J 3 bases; bases outside gene matches: 2. This CDR3 comprises 15 residues.

The chain combines TRBV5-1 with TRBJ2-5; no clear D gene. This CDR3 contains 12 residues. The V gene lost 7 bases and the J gene lost 3 bases, with 10 bases spanning the gap. Germline values: CDR1 SGHRS, CDR2 YFSETQ. The CDR3 nucleotides read TGCGCCAGCCGGCGAGGCGAAGAGACCCAGTACTTC. Its translation: CASRRGEETQYF.

This clone was found a few times. The chain couples TRBV2 to TRBJ1-4; TRBD1 is a possible D gene (6 bases). The CDR3 is 16 amino acids. From germline, CDR1 is SNHLY and CDR2 FYNNEI. V dropped 3 bases and J dropped 6 bases, with 17 bases sitting between them. The CDR3 DNA follows: TGTGCCAGCAGTGACTCCCGGACAGAACATTATGAAAAACTGTTTTTT. Translating it yields CASSDSRTEHYEKLFF.

This clone was seen once. The chain joins TRBV5-5 to TRBJ1-1; D perhaps matches TRBD1 (5 bases). CDR3 length: 13 amino acids. V was shortened by 4 bases and J by 2 bases, with 9 bases between the two germline ends. From germline, CDR1 is SGHKS and CDR2 YYEKEE (reference sequence). CDR3 residues: CASSGDRNTEAFF. DNA of the CDR3: TGTGCCAGCAGCGGTGACAGAAACACTGAAGCTTTCTTT.